Reported below is one T cell receptor (beta chain). The antigen it recognizes is unknown. Per-base qualities were not stored, and no clone one base away is much larger. TCR CDR3 regions were amplified from genomic DNA by multiplex PCR using the deep immunoSEQ assay. Genomic DNA extracted from each cell subset was distributed evenly over all wells of several immunoSEQ 96-well plates, and each plate served as one replicate. For sorted subsets, approximately 210 ng genomic DNA, equal to 30,000 or so T cell genomes, was loaded into each replicate PCR. The purified libraries were quantified using a Qubit 3.0 fluorometer, sized with a Bioanalyzer 2100, and then quantified again using the KAPA Library Quantification kit. Every immunoSEQ 96-well plate was sequenced on a separate single-read 150-cycle Illumina NextSeq 550 flow cell. The authors' analysis ran thus. Because the immunoSEQ output held only junctional sequences and lacked quality scores, the filtering could not match the filtering applied to full-length reads. To assign V/J genes and CDR3, sequences were annotated using PyIR, a Python wrapper for IgBLAST v1.9, with IMGT germline references. Reads with weak V/J assignments (E-value above 1e-6), missing CDR3, stop codons, out-of-frame junctions, or ambiguous translated residues were removed. V3J clonotypes were defined by identical inferred V gene, J gene, and CDR3 amino acid sequence. Percentage overlap between repertoires was computed as shared unique clonotypes divided by the size of the smaller repertoire. Richness of each repertoire was evaluated using RTK rarefaction, the Chao1 estimator, and Recon v2.1 estimates of unobserved clonotypes. Generation probabilities for all TCRbeta clonotypes obtained by the gDNA method from a handful of donors were computed using OLGA. The clones in this table, taken by TCRdb from immuneACCESS, are in-frame only. Not every clone is retained; where verified, under half of the shortfall comes from an unresolved V gene, and the cause of the rest is unknown. V and J calls and clone size are those listed in that table; D and trimming were worked out from the DNA. For this sample the table gives over a million clones, of which more than 95% were detected only once. Over 1% of the sample is in the top ten clones.

Donors were healthy HIV-negative adults with no recently reported acute infections or vaccinations. Every donor was a Caucasian adult living in Nashville, Tennessee, USA. CD4+ T cells were enriched by magnetic negative selection; naive cells were then positively selected on CD45RA, and the negative fraction formed the memory subset. Blood was obtained by leukapheresis, after which PBMCs were separated by Ficoll-Histopaque density gradient centrifugation and cryopreserved in liquid nitrogen vapor phase. Purity and quantity of every magnetically sorted T cell population were checked by analytical flow cytometry. Genomic DNA was isolated from every sorted fraction and measured by UV absorbance on a Nanodrop 2000c. The record originates from a study of shared clonotypes between healthy human individuals (dated by TCRdb to 2018 to 2020). About the investigation overall: The cohort included a few men and a couple of women between 18 and 49 years of age. To increase sequencing depth and limit assay-specific biases, TCR repertoire library preparation and sequencing were carried out by different laboratories using diverse techniques. Per donor, leukapheresis produced somewhere between about 0.85 and 10 billion PBMCs. For each donor, CD4 naive and CD4 memory were each run on three plates, CD8 naive on two plates, and CD8 memory on one plate. The study deeply sequenced blood TCR repertoires of about five healthy adults to estimate repertoire size and the extent of clonotype sharing between individuals. The paper as a whole reports these results and caveats: Rarefaction of sorted-subset datasets indicated incomplete sequencing despite the large sequencing depth. Because the study included a small number of donors, the genetic and exposure-history diversity represented was limited. Approximately 4.8% of naive CD4, around 4% of naive CD8, about 2.1% of memory CD4, and approximately 0.4% of memory CD8 clonotypes were shared across a handful of donors. Sampling was restricted to blood, and TCR repertoires in tissues likely differ from the TCR repertoires found in blood. Pairwise subsampling led to the expectation that sequencing depth would affect the degree of clonotype sharing among donors. Higher generation probabilities were observed for clonotypes shared by all four sorted-subset donors than for non-shared clonotypes. Naive subsets generally had larger estimated clonotype richness than memory subsets.

This clonotype was sampled from a young man in good health. The sequenced material came from naive CD4+ T cells sorted from blood. The sample's cell subset or site, from its label and the paper: CD45RA+ positively selected.

The CDR3: CASRGPSEVEETQYF. The sequence in DNA is TGCGCCAGCAGGGGCCCTAGCGAAGTCGAAGAGACCCAGTACTTC. The V and J segments used are TRBV10-1 and TRBJ2-5; TRBD2 is a possible D gene, resting on 6 matching bases. Trimming costs V 6 bases and J 3 bases, and their ends lie 17 bases apart. Based on the germline V gene (reference sequence), the CDR1 and CDR2 sequences are WNHNN and SYGVQD. The CDR3, cysteine through phenylalanine, is 15 amino acids long. The retained sequence is limited to the CDR3, 45 bases, with the frame set at the first base.